The rows below give T cell receptor beta chains drawn from one sample of a study of identical twins. TCRdb itself ran the 5' RACE reads through MiXCR, one entry per CDR3 protein. The sample records 200,000 to 300,000 distinct CDR3 sequences, about 13% being singletons. The same sample was also studied in work on yellow fever vaccine responses in identical twins.

Sequencing was performed on memory (CD45RO+) T cells sorted from blood. The receptors stem from a woman under 30 in good health. The CDR3 runs from the conserved cysteine through the conserved F or W. Each record gives: D gene, V gene, J gene, clone size, CDR3 DNA, CDR3 protein. A D gene is named only where the DNA matches it firmly. Size is stated for part of the rows, as once, few or many counts, or as a class when the clone is expanded.

.	TRBV19	TRBJ2-5	few	TGTGCCAGTAGTATACAGGGGATACAAGAGACCCAGTACTTC	CASSIQGIQETQYF
.	TRBV5-6	TRBJ2-5	few	TGTGCCAGCAACAGCTTACGGTGGATTGGGGGAGAGACCCAGTACTTC	CASNSLRWIGGETQYF
TRBD1	TRBV4-1	TRBJ1-4	.	TGCGCCAGCAGCCGAAAGGACAGGGGTGGGGAAAAACTGTTTTTT	CASSRKDRGGEKLFF
.	TRBV28	TRBJ1-4	many	TGTGCCAGCAGCATAGGACGGTTAACTAATGAAAAACTGTTTTTT	CASSIGRLTNEKLFF
TRBD2	TRBV30	TRBJ2-2	.	TGTGCCTGGGACCCTAGCGGGAGGGCAGTTTCAGGCACCGGGGAGCTGTTTTTT	CAWDPSGRAVSGTGELFF
TRBD2	TRBV5-1	TRBJ2-2	few	TGCGCCAGCAGTAAAGGGACTAGCGGGTCCGGGGAGCTGTTTTTT	CASSKGTSGSGELFF
.	TRBV2	TRBJ2-7	.	TGTGCCAGCAGCTTTGGGAGTGGCCCAGAGCAGTACTTC	CASSFGSGPEQYF
.	TRBV12-3/TRBV12-4	TRBJ2-2	many	TGTGCCAGCAGTTCCCCGGGGACCGGGGAGCTGTTTTTT	CASSSPGTGELFF
TRBD2	TRBV5-1	TRBJ2-5	many	TGCGCCAGCAGCTTGATGCCTAGCGGAGGGGACGTGAAGACCCAGTACTTC	CASSLMPSGGDVKTQYF
TRBD1	TRBV2	TRBJ2-1	.	TGTGCCAGCAGTGAAAGGGGGACAGGGGGATACAATGAGCAGTTCTTC	CASSERGTGGYNEQFF
.	TRBV27	TRBJ2-1	few	TGTGCCAGCAGTTTATTTATAGGGGGAGGTGAGCAGTTCTTC	CASSLFIGGGEQFF
TRBD1	TRBV12-3/TRBV12-4	TRBJ1-5	many	TGTGCCAGCAGTCCAGGACAGGGGGTTCAGCCCCAGCATTTT	CASSPGQGVQPQHF
TRBD1	TRBV15	TRBJ2-7	few	TGTGCCACCAGCAGGTGGGGGACAGGGGATTTCGAGCAGTACTTC	CATSRWGTGDFEQYF
.	TRBV7-2	TRBJ2-7	few	TGTGCCAGCAGCTTATTCGGGGGGCCCTACGAGCAGTACTTC	CASSLFGGPYEQYF
TRBD2	TRBV12-3/TRBV12-4	TRBJ2-5	.	TGTGCCAGCAGCCCACGGCCGGCGGGAGGGGGAGAGACCCAGTACTTC	CASSPRPAGGGETQYF
.	TRBV29-1	TRBJ1-2	many	TGCAGCGTTGAAGATAGGGGCGATTATGGCTACACCTTC	CSVEDRGDYGYTF
TRBD1	TRBV20-1	TRBJ2-2	.	TGCAGTGCTAGAGTCGAGACAGGGATCGACGGGGAGCTGTTTTTT	CSARVETGIDGELFF
.	TRBV28	TRBJ1-5	.	TGTGCCAGCAGTCTTGGTGGGGTCGGCAATCAGCCCCAGCATTTT	CASSLGGVGNQPQHF
TRBD2	TRBV6-5	TRBJ2-3	few	TGTGCCAGCAGTTATCGGGGGGGGGCGAGTTGGGTAGATACGCAGTATTTT	CASSYRGGASWVDTQYF
TRBD1	TRBV5-1	TRBJ2-1	many	TGCGCCAGCAGCTCGTCCGGGACAGGGGGCCGGAATGAGCAGTTCTTC	CASSSSGTGGRNEQFF